Given below is one T cell receptor (beta chain) in context. No antigen is known for it. These data come from a study of cytomegalovirus exposure and HLA in healthy donors. Overall study findings and caveats: Follow-up analysis found HLA locus-dependent TCR association rates, highest for DRB1 and lowest for HLA-C. Versus the roughly 640-donor mean, an Asian-associated ancestry cluster reportedly showed fewer N-insertions in a later analysis.

CDR3 length: 16 amino acids. From germline, CDR1 is LNHDA and CDR2 SQIVND (reference sequence). V was pared by 6 bases and J by 7 bases, with 11 bases of the junction left unmatched. In the PCR, 60 Vbeta and 13 Jbeta primers were used. Some clones are missing from TCRdb's copy, which holds only in-frame ones; the method was immunoSEQ multiplex PCR. Found here are about 97,000 clones, about 80% of them singletons; the top ten hold 4.1%. The clonotype originates from a man between 35 and 55 years old in good health and CMV-seronegative. The chain uses TRBV19 and TRBJ2-2, with 10 bases fitting TRBD2. The sample was PBMCs. The CDR3 region is CASRSLAGGFSGELFF. In nucleotides, the CDR3 is TGTGCCAGTAGAAGCTTAGCGGGGGGATTTAGCGGGGAGCTGTTTTTT.